This entry describes one T cell receptor beta chain. The repertoire was sequenced with immunoSEQ multiplex PCR; TCRdb's copy has only in-frame clones and lacks some. The data contain fewer than 15,000 clones, roughly two thirds of them seen just once; the ten biggest clones take up 11% to 15%. The data are from a study of T cells after somatic rescue of genetic block. The CDR3 spans 19 residues. This chain links TRBV21-1 with TRBJ1-6; TRBD1, as called in the table, went unchecked against the DNA. TRBV21-1 is a pseudogene locus. This clonotype originated in a boy under 18. The sequenced sample was peripheral blood mononuclear cells (PBMCs). As DNA, the CDR3 is TGTGCCAGCAGCAAAGGACAGGGGGCAAGTTCCTCCTATAATTCACCCCTCCACTTT. Its protein product is CASSKGQGASSSYNSPLHF.